What follows are 7 T cell receptor beta chains derived from one specimen sequenced in a study of blood T cell repertoires in COVID-19 (dated by TCRdb to about 2020). The library was produced with the immunoSEQ multiplex PCR assay. TCRdb took over this immuneACCESS table, retaining in-frame rearrangements with V and J assigned. Such tables are incomplete; in checked studies, under half of the missing clones stem from an unresolved V gene, and the remainder is unexplained. The sample table records approximately 100,000 clones; around 85% of these occur just once. The ten largest clones capture roughly 17% of the sample. The specimen sequenced was peripheral blood. These receptors all stem from a woman aged 55-70 years with acute or convalescent COVID-19.

The chain carries TRBV11-1 and TRBJ1-1, with 8 nucleotides matching TRBD1. Germline CDR1 SGHAT, CDR2 FQDESV (reference sequence). The CDR3 length is 14 residues. Trimming took 5 bases from V and 1 from J; bases not matched to a gene: 3. DNA of the CDR3: TGTGCCAGCAGCATCGGACAGGGGAACACTGAAGCTTTCTTT. Translating gives CASSIGQGNTEAFF. Based on the CDR3 plus reference TRBV11-1 and TRBJ1-1, the full variable domain is EAEVAQSPRYKITEKSQAVAFWCDPISGHATLYWYRQILGQGPELLVQFQDESVVDDSQLPKDRFSAERLKGVDSTLKIQPAELGDSAMYLCASSIGQGNTEAFFGQGTRLTVV.

CDR3 sequence: CASSSRDRKYGYTF. In nucleotides, the CDR3 is TGTGCCAGCAGCTCCCGGGACAGGAAATATGGCTACACCTTC. The chain combines TRBV5-6 with TRBJ1-2, with 8 positions matching TRBD1. V lost 3 bases and J lost 5; bases outside the gene matches: 6. Germline V gives CDR1 SGHDT, CDR2 YYEEEE. The CDR3 runs to 14 residues.

This clone was counted a few times. The chain recombines TRBV11-1 with TRBJ1-1; TRBD1 matches at 9 bases. Germline V gives CDR1 SGHAT, CDR2 FQDESV (reference sequence). J lost 6 bases, V lost 0 bases, and 5 bases had no gene match. This CDR3 comprises 15 residues. Written as DNA, the CDR3 is TGTGCCAGCAGCTTAGCACCCTACAGGGGGCCTGAAGCTTTCTTT. This codes for CASSLAPYRGPEAFF.

The rearrangement uses TRBV5-1 and TRBJ1-1, with 7 nucleotides matching TRBD1. CDR1 and CDR2 from the germline V gene are SGHRS and YFSETQ. With V trimmed by 4 bases and J by 0 bases, 3 bases remained unmatched. CDR3 length: 14 amino acids. Here the CDR3 reads CASSRDRMNTEAFF. The CDR3 DNA reads as TGCGCCAGCAGCCGGGACAGAATGAACACTGAAGCTTTCTTT. Variable domain in full (rest from reference TRBV5-1 and TRBJ1-1): KAGVTQTPRYLIKTRGQQVTLSCSPISGHRSVSWYQQTPGQGLQFLFEYFSETQRNKGNFPGRFSGRQFSNSRSEMNVSTLELGDSALYLCASSRDRMNTEAFFGQGTRLTVV.

The rearrangement joins TRBV2 to TRBJ1-4, with D uncertain. This CDR3 has 13 residues. Germline CDR1 and CDR2: SNHLY and FYNNEI. V lost 2 bases and J 11 bases, leaving 12 bases between the germline ends. CDR3 in DNA: TGTGCCAGCAGTGAAATCTCTCGGGGTAAACTGTTTTTT. It translates to CASSEISRGKLFF. The whole variable domain, filled in from reference TRBV2 and TRBJ1-4, reads EPEVTQTPSHQVTQMGQEVILRCVPISNHLYFYWYRQILGQKVEFLVSFYNNEISEKSEIFDDQFSVERPDGSNFTLKIRSTKLEDSAMYFCASSEISRGKLFFGSGTQLSVL.

The rearrangement joins TRBV11-3 to TRBJ2-7; TRBD1 matches 7 bases. Germline V lookup: CDR1 SGHNT, CDR2 YENEEA. V lost 5 bases and J lost 5; bases outside the gene matches: 6. This CDR3 comprises 13 residues. CDR3 loop: CASSPGTAHEQYF. Here the CDR3 DNA reads TGTGCCAGCAGCCCCGGGACAGCACACGAGCAGTACTTC.

This clone was counted once. CDR3 nucleotides: TGCGCCAGCAGCTTGGCCGCGGGTTCCAACTATGGCTACACCTTC. Protein sequence: CASSLAAGSNYGYTF. The J gene is TRBJ1-2, the V gene TRBV5-1, with D hard to call. Per the germline V gene, CDR1 is SGHRS and CDR2 is YFSETQ. Trimming took 0 bases from V and 2 from J, leaving 11 bases between them. This CDR3 has 15 amino acids.